Listed below are T cell receptor beta chains from one sample, sequenced in a study of CD8+ T cells in alopecia areata. The data were produced by immunoSEQ multiplex PCR, yet TCRdb's version contains in-frame clones alone and is incomplete. The repertoire holds 150,000 or so clones, with over 80% as singletons. The sequenced sample was CD8+ T cells sorted from blood, obtained at week 0. Receptors were obtained from a human donor with alopecia areata. The CDR3 runs from the conserved cysteine through the conserved F or W. The order of the fields is D gene, J gene, clone size, V gene, CDR3 protein, CDR3 DNA. The D gene is left open where the match is weak. Clone size, where shown, is once, few, many, or a class for clones that have expanded.

d_gene: NA
j_gene: TRBJ1-4
abundance: NA
v_gene: TRBV5-1
CDR3aa: CASSLAGTTNEKLFF
CDR3nt: TGCGCCAGCAGCCTAGCAGGGACAACTAATGAAAAACTGTTTTTT

d_gene: NA
j_gene: TRBJ1-2
abundance: NA
v_gene: TRBV27
CDR3aa: CASSLKSGRPGYTF
CDR3nt: TGTGCCAGCAGTTTAAAATCCGGACGGCCAGGCTACACCTTC

d_gene: TRBD1
j_gene: TRBJ2-2
abundance: NA
v_gene: TRBV7-8
CDR3aa: CASSLLIAPGTGAGELFF
CDR3nt: TGTGCCAGCAGCTTACTTATCGCACCCGGGACAGGGGCCGGGGAGCTGTTTTTT

d_gene: NA
j_gene: TRBJ1-1
abundance: NA
v_gene: TRBV29-1
CDR3aa: CSVEQGVAFF
CDR3nt: TGCAGCGTTGAACAGGGTGTGGCTTTCTTT

d_gene: NA
j_gene: TRBJ2-7
abundance: NA
v_gene: TRBV6-6
CDR3aa: CASSPSYEQYF
CDR3nt: TGTGCCAGCAGTCCGTCCTACGAGCAGTACTTC

d_gene: TRBD1
j_gene: TRBJ2-1
abundance: NA
v_gene: TRBV29-1
CDR3aa: CSVEERFTGAAYNEQFF
CDR3nt: TGCAGCGTTGAGGAACGATTCACAGGGGCCGCCTACAATGAGCAGTTCTTC

d_gene: NA
j_gene: TRBJ2-7
abundance: NA
v_gene: TRBV9
CDR3aa: CASAGVEQYF
CDR3nt: TGTGCCAGCGCAGGGGTCGAGCAGTACTTC

d_gene: NA
j_gene: TRBJ1-1
abundance: once
v_gene: TRBV7-9
CDR3aa: CASSWDAEAFF
CDR3nt: TGTGCCAGCAGCTGGGACGCTGAAGCTTTCTTT

d_gene: NA
j_gene: TRBJ2-7
abundance: NA
v_gene: TRBV4-1
CDR3aa: CASSQQLTVQGSYEQYF
CDR3nt: TGCGCCAGCAGCCAACAACTTACCGTACAGGGCTCCTACGAGCAGTACTTC

d_gene: TRBD1
j_gene: TRBJ1-2
abundance: NA
v_gene: TRBV13
CDR3aa: CASSSRDRGQLEGYTF
CDR3nt: TGTGCCAGCAGCTCCCGGGACAGGGGGCAATTAGAGGGCTACACCTTC

d_gene: NA
j_gene: TRBJ2-5
abundance: once
v_gene: TRBV5-1
CDR3aa: CASSLAVGKKETQYF
CDR3nt: TGCGCCAGCAGCTTGGCTGTCGGAAAAAAAGAGACCCAGTACTTC

d_gene: NA
j_gene: TRBJ1-2
abundance: few
v_gene: TRBV4-1
CDR3aa: CASSQDRGFGGYTF
CDR3nt: TGCGCCAGCAGCCAAGATCGGGGTTTTGGCGGCTACACCTTC

d_gene: NA
j_gene: TRBJ2-1
abundance: NA
v_gene: TRBV25-1
CDR3aa: CASSGILGALDNEQFF
CDR3nt: TGTGCCAGCAGTGGCATCTTGGGGGCGCTTGACAATGAGCAGTTCTTC

d_gene: TRBD1
j_gene: TRBJ2-1
abundance: NA
v_gene: TRBV7-3
CDR3aa: CASSIPGQGRHEQFF
CDR3nt: TGTGCCAGCAGCATACCGGGACAGGGACGACATGAGCAGTTCTTC

d_gene: NA
j_gene: TRBJ2-7
abundance: NA
v_gene: TRBV5-6
CDR3aa: CASSKYYEQYF
CDR3nt: TGTGCCAGCAGCAAATACTACGAGCAGTACTTC

d_gene: NA
j_gene: TRBJ2-5
abundance: NA
v_gene: TRBV4-1
CDR3aa: CASQDTGVQETQYF
CDR3nt: TGCGCCAGCCAGGATACGGGGGTCCAAGAGACCCAGTACTTC

d_gene: NA
j_gene: TRBJ1-1
abundance: NA
v_gene: TRBV4-1
CDR3aa: CASSLFRETEAFF
CDR3nt: TGCGCCAGCAGCCTTTTCAGGGAAACTGAAGCTTTCTTT

d_gene: TRBD2
j_gene: TRBJ2-7
abundance: NA
v_gene: TRBV19
CDR3aa: CASTGLAGGEQYF
CDR3nt: TGTGCCAGTACCGGACTAGCGGGAGGCGAGCAGTACTTC

d_gene: NA
j_gene: TRBJ1-2
abundance: NA
v_gene: TRBV18
CDR3aa: CASSPQETDYLYGYTF
CDR3nt: TGTGCCAGCTCACCGCAGGAGACAGATTACCTCTATGGCTACACCTTC

d_gene: TRBD1
j_gene: TRBJ2-1
abundance: NA
v_gene: TRBV9
CDR3aa: CASSVGQGAYSEQFF
CDR3nt: TGTGCCAGCAGCGTAGGGCAGGGGGCCTACAGTGAGCAGTTCTTC

d_gene: NA
j_gene: TRBJ2-1
abundance: NA
v_gene: TRBV6-5
CDR3aa: CASSYGPLGYNEQFF
CDR3nt: TGTGCCAGCAGTTATGGTCCTTTGGGGTACAATGAGCAGTTCTTC

d_gene: TRBD1
j_gene: TRBJ2-5
abundance: NA
v_gene: TRBV7-7
CDR3aa: CASRGTGQETQYF
CDR3nt: TGTGCTAGCAGGGGGACAGGGCAAGAGACCCAGTACTTC

d_gene: NA
j_gene: TRBJ1-2
abundance: NA
v_gene: TRBV29-1
CDR3aa: CSVATQGYGYTF
CDR3nt: TGCAGCGTCGCTACACAGGGCTATGGCTACACCTTC

d_gene: NA
j_gene: TRBJ1-2
abundance: NA
v_gene: TRBV4-1
CDR3aa: CASSQGFGGIDYGYTF
CDR3nt: TGCGCCAGCAGCCAAGGATTCGGGGGGATAGACTATGGCTACACCTTC

d_gene: NA
j_gene: TRBJ2-5
abundance: NA
v_gene: TRBV29-1
CDR3aa: CSVVIDQETQYF
CDR3nt: TGCAGCGTTGTAATAGACCAAGAGACCCAGTACTTC

d_gene: NA
j_gene: TRBJ1-2
abundance: NA
v_gene: TRBV6-5
CDR3aa: CASSEQTTGYGYTF
CDR3nt: TGTGCCAGCAGTGAACAAACTACTGGGTATGGCTACACCTTC

d_gene: NA
j_gene: TRBJ2-7
abundance: NA
v_gene: TRBV7-9
CDR3aa: CASSPLSPGRDEQYF
CDR3nt: TGTGCCAGCAGTCCCCTCTCACCGGGCCGGGACGAGCAGTACTTC

d_gene: NA
j_gene: TRBJ2-5
abundance: once
v_gene: TRBV5-4
CDR3aa: CASSLAFGEETQYF
CDR3nt: TGTGCCAGCAGCTTGGCGTTCGGAGAAGAGACCCAGTACTTC